This is a list of T cell receptor beta chains from one sample in a study of cytotoxic CD8 clonotypes in ibrutinib-treated CLL. Generated by immunoSEQ multiplex PCR, the TCRdb table keeps only in-frame clones and is missing some. The sample records 11,000 or so clones, around three quarters being singletons. The specimen was PBMCs, collected at disease progression, from a patient treated with ibrutinib. All receptors come from a human donor with chronic lymphocytic leukemia. CDR3s include the opening cysteine and the closing phenylalanine or tryptophan. D genes are given only for firm matches. Size tells how often a clone was seen (once, few, many) or the class of an expanded clone, and some rows leave it out.

V gene	J gene	clone size	D gene	CDR3 DNA	CDR3 protein
TRBV9	TRBJ1-3	.	.	TGTGCCAGCAGCACGGACAGCCACGGAAACACCATATATTTT	CASSTDSHGNTIYF
TRBV10-3	TRBJ1-2	.	.	TGTGCCATCAGTGAGTTGTCAGGGGTAACAGACGGCTACACCTTC	CAISELSGVTDGYTF
TRBV18	TRBJ2-7	.	.	TGTGCCAGCTCACCCGCGACACCCGAGCAGTACTTC	CASSPATPEQYF
TRBV7-2	TRBJ1-1	.	TRBD1	TGTGCCAGCAGCTCTACGACAGGGGGAACGGAAGCTTTCTTT	CASSSTTGGTEAFF
TRBV5-1	TRBJ1-1	.	TRBD1	TGCGCCAGCAGCTTTCGACAGGGTGGGAGCACTGAAGCTTTCTTT	CASSFRQGGSTEAFF
TRBV5-1	TRBJ1-1	few	.	TGCGCCAGCAGAGGTGCCGGAACAGGGAGGAGGATGAACACTGAAGCTTTCTTT	CASRGAGTGRRMNTEAFF
TRBV7-8	TRBJ2-7	.	.	TGTGCCAGCAGCTTAGCGGCCTACGAGCAGTACTTC	CASSLAAYEQYF
TRBV29-1	TRBJ1-4	.	.	TGCACCGCTAGACAGGATGAAAAACTGTTTTTT	CTARQDEKLFF
TRBV19	TRBJ1-3	once	TRBD1	TGTGCCAGCGCCAGGGACAGGGAGAGAAACACCATATATTTT	CASARDRERNTIYF
TRBV27	TRBJ1-4	hyperexpanded	.	TGTGCCAGCAGTTTCGGCCAAGCTAATGAAAAACTGTTTTTT	CASSFGQANEKLFF
TRBV9	TRBJ2-3	.	TRBD2	TGTGCCAGCAGCGTCTTGGCGGGAGATAGGACAGATACGCAGTATTTT	CASSVLAGDRTDTQYF
TRBV2	TRBJ2-3	.	TRBD2	TGTGCCAGCAGATCTTTAGCGGGAGGGTCGGCAGATACGCAGTATTTT	CASRSLAGGSADTQYF
TRBV10-2	TRBJ1-5	.	.	TGCGCCAGCAGTGAGTTCGGGGGGAAAGGGTCCCAGCATTTT	CASSEFGGKGSQHF
TRBV4-2	TRBJ1-3	few	.	TGTGCCAGCAGCCTGTCCCCCGTTTCCCCTGCAGGAAACACCATATATTTT	CASSLSPVSPAGNTIYF
TRBV7-2	TRBJ2-3	.	.	TGTGCCAGCAGCTTAGGCAAACAGAGCACAGATACGCAGTATTTT	CASSLGKQSTDTQYF
TRBV2	TRBJ2-5	.	.	TGTGCCAGCAGTGCCACAACCAGTCAGGTGACCCAGTACTTC	CASSATTSQVTQYF
TRBV6-1	TRBJ2-7	.	.	TGTGCCAGCAGTGAACAGGACAGTCGGCACGAGCAGTACTTC	CASSEQDSRHEQYF
TRBV9	TRBJ1-1	few	.	TGTGCCAGCAGCGAGGGGGTGAACACTGAAGCTTTCTTT	CASSEGVNTEAFF
TRBV5-1	TRBJ1-4	few	TRBD1	TGCGCCAGCAGCTTGGTAACAGGGGGCTCTAATGAAAAACTGTTTTTT	CASSLVTGGSNEKLFF
TRBV5-8	TRBJ1-4	.	TRBD1	TGTGCCAGCAGTCGGGTTACCGGGACAGGGCATGAAAAACTGTTTTTT	CASSRVTGTGHEKLFF
TRBV5-1	TRBJ2-2	once	.	TGCGCCAGCAGCTTGGGGACGAACACCGGGGAGCTGTTTTTT	CASSLGTNTGELFF
TRBV7-9	TRBJ1-4	.	.	TGTGCCAGCAGCTTAGGGATGGGGCGCGAAGAAAAACTGTTTTTT	CASSLGMGREEKLFF
TRBV29-1	TRBJ2-1	.	TRBD1	TGCAGCGCTGGGACAGGCCCCAATGAGCAGTTCTTC	CSAGTGPNEQFF
TRBV6-1	TRBJ1-5	few	.	TGTGCCAGCAGTGAACCGGGAATAGGCAATCAGCCCCAGCATTTT	CASSEPGIGNQPQHF
TRBV4-1	TRBJ2-7	.	.	TGCGCCAGCAGCCAAGATCGGTTGAGCCGCTACGAGCAGTACTTC	CASSQDRLSRYEQYF
TRBV15	TRBJ2-1	.	.	TGTGCCACCAGCAGAGAGACACGTCTGGGGGGGCGTGGGCAGTTCTTC	CATSRETRLGGRGQFF
TRBV27	TRBJ1-5	few	.	TGTGCCAGCAGTTCTAGCAGGGTCGGGGATAGCAATCAGCCCCAGCATTTT	CASSSSRVGDSNQPQHF
TRBV4-2	TRBJ2-6	.	.	TGTGCCAGCAGCCAGCCCCAAGGTTCAGGGTGGGGGATAAACTCTGGGGCCAACGTCCTGACTTTC	CASSQPQGSGWGINSGANVLTF
TRBV6-5	TRBJ1-1	.	.	TGTGCCAGCAGTTGGAAGCGGAACACTGAAGCTTTCTTT	CASSWKRNTEAFF
TRBV4-2	TRBJ2-5	.	TRBD2	TGTGCCAGCAGCCCGGGCCAGCGGGGGATCGAAGAGACCCAGTACTTC	CASSPGQRGIEETQYF
TRBV27	TRBJ2-7	.	.	TGTGCCAGCAGTTTCGGGCGGGAAACCTACGAGCAGTACTTC	CASSFGRETYEQYF
TRBV6-1	TRBJ2-7	.	.	TGTGCCAGCAGTGTTGTTAGAAGATCCTACGAGCAGTACTTC	CASSVVRRSYEQYF
TRBV6-5	TRBJ1-1	.	.	TGTGCCACACAAGGAAGCACTGAAGCTTTCTTT	CATQGSTEAFF
TRBV2	TRBJ2-3	.	TRBD1	TGTGCCAGTATTCCGGGACAGGCTAGCACAGATACGCAGTATTTT	CASIPGQASTDTQYF
TRBV4-1	TRBJ1-5	few	.	TGCGCCAGCAGCCGTGGGACCGCGGACAATCAGCCCCAGCATTTT	CASSRGTADNQPQHF
TRBV7-8	TRBJ2-7	.	.	TGTGCCAGCAGCGCACGACACCTGCCCTACGAGCAGTACTTC	CASSARHLPYEQYF
TRBV7-9	TRBJ2-1	.	TRBD2	TGTGCCAGCAGCTCGGGACTAGCGTCCTACAATGAGCAGTTCTTC	CASSSGLASYNEQFF
TRBV9	TRBJ2-7	.	.	TGTGCCAGCAGCCCGCCGCTCTCCCTCGAGCAGTACTTC	CASSPPLSLEQYF
TRBV18	TRBJ1-5	.	TRBD1	TGTGCCAGCTCACCACAGGGGGCGGAACAGCCCCAGCATTTT	CASSPQGAEQPQHF
TRBV6-4	TRBJ2-1	.	.	TGTGCCAGCAGTCGCGAGAGCCACTACAATGAGCAGTTCTTC	CASSRESHYNEQFF
TRBV27	TRBJ2-7	.	TRBD1	TGTGCCAGCAGTCGACAGGGAAATACCTACGAGCAGTACTTC	CASSRQGNTYEQYF
TRBV23-1	TRBJ2-1	few	TRBD2	TGCGCCAGCAGTCCGACAGGGGAGGTAGCGGGAGGTCTTAACAATGAGCAGTTCTTC	CASSPTGEVAGGLNNEQFF
TRBV18	TRBJ1-1	few	.	TGTGCCAGCTCACCATCGGAACCATCAGCTTTCTTT	CASSPSEPSAFF
TRBV18	TRBJ2-7	.	TRBD1	TGTGCCAGCTCACCCCGAACTCACCGGGACAGGGGGACCTACGAGCAGTACTTC	CASSPRTHRDRGTYEQYF
TRBV7-6	TRBJ2-1	.	.	TGTGCCAGCAGCTGGGGAACCAATGAGCAGTTCTTC	CASSWGTNEQFF
TRBV5-1	TRBJ2-1	.	.	TGCGCCAGCAGCTTGGGGGCAGGGGAGCAGTTCTTC	CASSLGAGEQFF